The subject of this entry is one T cell receptor beta chain. Its target is unknown. The sample originates from a study of T cell responses to AZD1222 COVID-19 vaccine. Study results and limitations: Vaccine-associated CD4 TCRs ranged over spike, dominating at 160-218 and 743-854. Donors were largely white British and mainly female; clonal diversity was possibly underestimated. Repertoires were obtained only post-peak T cell response.

Germline CDR1 is MDHEN and CDR2 is SYDVKM. Trimming took 6 bases from V and 6 from J, leaving 12 bases between them. The CDR3 totals 12 residues. Generated by immunoSEQ multiplex PCR, the TCRdb table keeps only in-frame clones and is missing some. The repertoire holds about 130,000 clones, under 90% seen once, with approximately 20% in the top ten. Sequences were derived from peripheral blood, sampled on day 0 of AZD1222 vaccination. The sequence was obtained from an adult in good health. The chain joins TRBV28 to TRBJ2-7, with D perhaps TRBD2 (6 bases). The CDR3 DNA is TGTGCCAGCAGCCTGACTAGGGGCGAGCAGTACTTC. Its protein product is CASSLTRGEQYF.